This T cell receptor beta chain is drawn from a study of blood T cells in healthy people across ages (dated by TCRdb to about 2015). Background for the entire study: In model experiments, roughly one uniquely barcoded TCR beta cDNA molecule per two T cells was captured by template switching. To track age-related changes in TCR beta repertoire diversity, the study relied on deep sequencing normalized with unique cDNA molecular identifiers. The donors were divided into four age groups: young (average around 17 years), middle-aged (about 40), aged (approximately 62) and long-lived (about 84). Donors of different ages were randomly distributed across sequencing lanes to avoid experimental bias. Two additional independent replicas of 1 million unique cDNA reads from the same blood draw were analyzed for two donors (one aged 18 to 29 and one aged 80 or older).

Details on this clonotype: The antigen this receptor binds is unknown. Base quality data are lacking; no much larger clone is found one base away.

The CDR3 numbers 14 residues from cysteine through phenylalanine. Only CDR3 DNA is held: 42 bases, read in frame from base 1. V is pared back by 5 bases and J by 2 bases, with 11 bases lying between the germline termini. CDR1 and CDR2 were assigned from the germline V gene as MDHEN and SYDVKM. Libraries were constructed by 5' RACE. The listed sequencing device is Illumina HiSeq 2500. A second PCR of about 6 to 11 cycles was run with a J-beta primer mix and a sample-barcoded 5' primer. A template-switch 5' adaptor carrying 12 random nucleotides introduced a unique molecular identifier onto each TCR beta cDNA molecule. At least 2.5 million CDR3-containing paired-end reads were obtained from each sample. First-strand cDNA synthesis was performed from all RNA using the Mint cDNA synthesis kit, with priming by a TRBC-specific oligonucleotide. After uracil-DNA glycosylase treatment, a first 18-cycle PCR used universal primers M1SS and BC2_uni_R on all cDNA. In the original analysis: For normalization, 1 million high-quality reads, each with a distinct molecular identifier, were randomly selected from each sample. Reads with shared molecular identifiers were discarded instead of being binned into consensus sequences. MiTCR, run with a Q25 quality threshold and the strictest error-elimination algorithm, handled CDR3 identification, clonotype clustering and error correction. A nonparametric unseen species model with Euler transformation was used to estimate a lower bound on total TCR beta diversity. The public reads were reprocessed in TCRdb via fastp at Q25 and MiXCR, keeping in-frame beta chains. One record per CDR3 amino acid sequence lists the most common genes and DNA. In this record, the V and J calls reflect TCRdb's handling and not the investigators' own analysis. This sample has some 1.6 million distinct CDR3 sequences in its table, and about 35% of those were observed once. Jointly, the top ten make up over 9% of the sample.

The investigation overall reported the following: Compared with the aged group, the long-lived group had more naive CD4+ T cells, fewer expanded clones and increased TCR diversity, suggesting age selection. A strong correlation was found between observed TCR beta diversity and the percentage of naive T cells measured by flow cytometry. Conclusive comparison of naive and antigen-experienced compartments was prevented by the profiling of bulk unsorted PBMCs. Donor CMV infection status was unknown, potentially confounding age-related changes in expanded clonotypes. Observed TCR beta diversity per million T cells fell roughly linearly with age, and a significant reduction was already apparent by age approximately 41. Total diversity estimates from one million sequenced T cells were considered lower bounds and underestimates.

Donors were a few dozen systemically healthy Caucasian individuals from Russia aged about 6 to 100 years. Each donor gave approximately 9.3 milliliters of peripheral blood, collected into EDTA-treated Vacutainer tubes. Ficoll-Paque density-gradient centrifugation was used to isolate PBMCs, with at least 6.5 million per sample. Trizol reagent was used to extract total RNA from the PBMCs, yielding at least 5 micrograms per sample. For every donor, an aliquot of PBMCs went through flow cytometry to measure the percentages of naive CD45RAhigh/CD27high T cells. The receptor was isolated from a woman aged 25 to 39 in good health. The rearranged segments are TRBV28 and TRBJ2-3; the D segment could be TRBD1, given 6 matching bases. Sequencing was performed on blood. The nucleotides are TGTGCCAGCAGTCCTACAGGGTTCACAGATACGCAGTATTTT. Its product reads: CASSPTGFTDTQYF.